This T cell receptor (beta chain) was documented in a study of cytomegalovirus exposure and HLA in healthy donors. With regard to this clone: Its target is not known.

In the PCR, 60 Vbeta and 13 Jbeta primers were used. The repertoire was sequenced with immunoSEQ multiplex PCR; TCRdb's copy has only in-frame clones and lacks some. The sample carries some 150,000 clones, approximately 80% recorded once. Overall study findings and caveats: Reported performance of the classifier showed diagnosis of cytomegalovirus status with high specificity and sensitivity.

V shed 2 bases and J 3 bases; nucleotides not matched to a gene: 5. The CDR3 length is 16 residues. The germline V gene has CDR1 KGHSH and CDR2 LQKENI. Sequencing was performed on PBMCs. The TCR comes from a man aged 30 to 39 in good health and CMV-seronegative. The genes are TRBV18 and TRBJ1-3; 9 bases line up with TRBD1. This CDR3 is CASSPIRTGVGNTIYF. CDR3 coding DNA: TGTGCCAGCTCACCAATTCGGACAGGGGTTGGAAACACCATATATTTT.